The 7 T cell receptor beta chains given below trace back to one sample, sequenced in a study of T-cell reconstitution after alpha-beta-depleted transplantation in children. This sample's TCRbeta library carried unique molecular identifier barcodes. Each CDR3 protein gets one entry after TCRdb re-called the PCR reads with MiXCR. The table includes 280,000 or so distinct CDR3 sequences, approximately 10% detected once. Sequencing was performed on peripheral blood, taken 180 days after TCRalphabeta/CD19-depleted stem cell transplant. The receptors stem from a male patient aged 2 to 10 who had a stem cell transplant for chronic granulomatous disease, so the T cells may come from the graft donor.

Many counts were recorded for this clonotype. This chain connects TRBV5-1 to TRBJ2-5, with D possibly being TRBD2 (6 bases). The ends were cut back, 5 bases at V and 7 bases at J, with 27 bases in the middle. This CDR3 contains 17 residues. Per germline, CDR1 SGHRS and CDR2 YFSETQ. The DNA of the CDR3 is TGCGCCAGCAGTCGCCTCGGGACTTTGGACGGAAAAGGGACCCAGTACTTC. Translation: CASSRLGTLDGKGTQYF.

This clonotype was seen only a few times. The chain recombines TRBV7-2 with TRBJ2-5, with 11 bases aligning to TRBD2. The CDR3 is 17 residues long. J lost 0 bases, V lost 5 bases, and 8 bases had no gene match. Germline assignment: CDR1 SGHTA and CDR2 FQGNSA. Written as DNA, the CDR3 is TGTGCCAGCAGCGGGACCGGGACTAGCGGAAACCAAGAGACCCAGTACTTC. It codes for CASSGTGTSGNQETQYF. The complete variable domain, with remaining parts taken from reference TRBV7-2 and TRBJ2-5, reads GAGVSQSPSNKVTEKGKDVELRCDPISGHTALYWYRQSLGQGLEFLIYFQGNSAPDKSGLPSDRFSAERTGGSVSTLTIQRTQQEDSAVYLCASSGTGTSGNQETQYFGPGTRLLVL.

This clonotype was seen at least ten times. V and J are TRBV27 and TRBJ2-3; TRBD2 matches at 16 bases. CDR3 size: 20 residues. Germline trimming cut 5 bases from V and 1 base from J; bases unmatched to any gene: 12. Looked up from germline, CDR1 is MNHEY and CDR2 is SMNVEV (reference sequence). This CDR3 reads CASSPYSGTSGRARTDTQYF. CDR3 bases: TGTGCCAGCAGTCCCTACAGCGGGACTAGCGGGAGGGCTCGCACAGATACGCAGTATTTT.

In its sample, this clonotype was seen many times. The CDR3 bases are TGTGCCAGCAGCTCTGGGGGGAAGTCGGATGGCTACACCTTC. Translated, it gives CASSSGGKSDGYTF. The J gene is TRBJ1-2, the V gene TRBV7-2; D might be TRBD1 (5 bases). V lost 4 bases to trimming and J lost 6 bases, with 15 bases between them. The CDR3 spans 14 residues. CDR1 is SGHTA and CDR2 is FQGNSA in the germline V gene.

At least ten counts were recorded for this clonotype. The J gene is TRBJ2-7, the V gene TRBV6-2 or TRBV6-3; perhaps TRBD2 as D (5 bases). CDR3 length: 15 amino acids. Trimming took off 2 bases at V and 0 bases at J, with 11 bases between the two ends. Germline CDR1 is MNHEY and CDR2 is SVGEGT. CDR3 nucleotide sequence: TGTGCCAGCAGTTACCCGATAGCGTACTCCTACGAGCAGTACTTC. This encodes CASSYPIAYSYEQYF.

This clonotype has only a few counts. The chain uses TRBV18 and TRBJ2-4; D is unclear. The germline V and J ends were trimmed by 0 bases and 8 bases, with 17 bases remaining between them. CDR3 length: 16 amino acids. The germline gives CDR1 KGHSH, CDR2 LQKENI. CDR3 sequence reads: CASSPPSPLYQDIQYF. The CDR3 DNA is TGTGCCAGCTCACCACCGTCGCCGCTATACCAAGACATTCAGTACTTC. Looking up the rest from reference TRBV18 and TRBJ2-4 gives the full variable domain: NAGVMQNPRHLVRRRGQEARLRCSPMKGHSHVYWYRQLPEEGLKFMVYLQKENIIDESGMPKERFSAEFPKEGPSILRIQQVVRGDSAAYFCASSPPSPLYQDIQYFGAGTRLSVL.

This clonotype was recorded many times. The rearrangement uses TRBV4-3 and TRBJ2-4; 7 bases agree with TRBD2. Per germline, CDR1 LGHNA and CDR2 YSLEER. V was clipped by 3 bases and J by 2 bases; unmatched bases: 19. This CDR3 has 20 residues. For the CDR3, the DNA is TGCGCCAGCAGCCAGTTAGCGGGTGCTCGGGGGGTTGCGTCCAAAAACATTCAGTACTTC. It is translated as CASSQLAGARGVASKNIQYF.